This is a list of T cell receptor beta chains from one sample in a study of cytomegalovirus exposure and HLA in healthy donors. The method was immunoSEQ multiplex PCR; TCRdb's version includes in-frame clones alone and lacks a portion of them. In the table there are around 64,000 clones, approximately 92% of which are singletons. The sequenced sample consisted of PBMCs. Every receptor here comes from a woman aged 30 to 39 in good health and CMV-seropositive. CDR3s include the opening cysteine and the closing phenylalanine or tryptophan. The D gene is left open where the match is weak. Some rows have no size entry. The others give once, few or many, or a class for an expanded clone.

d_call,j_call,v_call,clone_size,cdr3_aa,cdr3_nt
TRBD2,TRBJ2-1,TRBV4-1,-,CASSRGLAGARDNEQFF,TGCGCCAGCAGCCGCGGACTAGCGGGTGCCCGAGACAATGAGCAGTTCTTC
-,TRBJ2-6,TRBV5-1,-,CASSSVANVGANVLTF,TGCGCCAGCAGCTCAGTCGCAAACGTTGGGGCCAACGTCCTGACTTTC
TRBD1,TRBJ2-5,TRBV5-1,-,CASSPGGRETQYF,TGCGCCAGCAGTCCAGGGGGTCGGGAGACCCAGTACTTC
TRBD2,TRBJ2-7,TRBV5-4,-,CASSRPGLAGYEQYF,TGCGCCAGCAGCCGTCCTGGACTAGCGGGATACGAACAGTACTTC
-,TRBJ1-1,TRBV6-5,-,CASSFDNMNTEAFF,TGTGCCAGCAGTTTTGACAACATGAACACTGAAGCTTTCTTT
-,TRBJ1-4,TRBV6-1,-,CASRLRTTVGEKLFF,TGTGCCAGCAGGCTTCGGACAACCGTTGGGGAAAAACTGTTTTTT
-,TRBJ1-1,TRBV28,-,CASSLPTGVGVEAFF,TGTGCCAGCAGTTTACCGACGGGGGTGGGAGTTGAAGCTTTCTTT
-,TRBJ1-3,TRBV6-1,-,CASSVETGAGNTIYF,TGTGCCAGCAGTGTCGAAACCGGGGCTGGAAACACCATATATTTT
-,TRBJ2-7,TRBV5-4,-,CASSFTGTDEQYF,TGTGCCAGCAGCTTTACAGGGACCGACGAGCAGTACTTC
-,TRBJ1-5,TRBV21-1,-,CASSKARQPQHF,TGTGCCAGCAGCAAAGCGAGGCAGCCCCAGCATTTT
-,TRBJ2-7,TRBV25-1,-,CVSSDTGPEQYF,TGTGTCAGCAGTGACACAGGACCCGAGCAGTACTTC
TRBD1,TRBJ1-5,TRBV28,-,CASRAGQGSQPQHF,TGTGCCAGCAGAGCGGGACAGGGGAGTCAGCCCCAGCATTTT
-,TRBJ2-1,TRBV28,-,CASILGGGVYNEQFF,TGTGCCAGCATCTTAGGAGGGGGCGTCTACAATGAGCAGTTCTTC
TRBD2,TRBJ2-1,TRBV7-8,-,CASSLGLAGAGNEQFF,TGTGCCAGCAGCTTGGGCCTAGCGGGAGCCGGTAATGAGCAGTTCTTC
-,TRBJ2-1,TRBV5-1,-,CASSLQGLGNEQFF,TGCGCCAGCAGCTTACAGGGTCTGGGGAATGAGCAGTTCTTC
-,TRBJ2-3,TRBV7-9,-,CASSLDPQGGQVTQYF,TGTGCCAGCAGCTTAGACCCACAGGGCGGTCAAGTTACGCAGTATTTT
-,TRBJ2-7,TRBV6-6,-,CASRTGGSYEQYF,TGTGCCAGCAGGACTGGCGGTTCCTACGAGCAGTACTTC
-,TRBJ1-1,TRBV30,-,CAWSRGLNTEAFF,TGTGCCTGGAGCCGGGGACTCAACACTGAAGCTTTCTTT
-,TRBJ2-7,TRBV12-5,-,CASGLDETGGYYEQYF,TGTGCTAGTGGTTTGGACGAGACAGGAGGTTACTACGAGCAGTACTTC
TRBD1,TRBJ2-5,TRBV2,-,CASRGQGAVETQYF,TGTGCCAGCAGGGGACAGGGCGCGGTAGAGACCCAGTACTTC
-,TRBJ2-2,TRBV19,-,CASSIGAQLFF,TGTGCCAGTAGTATAGGCGCCCAGCTGTTTTTT
TRBD2,TRBJ2-5,TRBV15,-,CATSRGGGRQETQYF,TGTGCCACCAGCAGAGGGGGCGGGAGACAAGAGACCCAGTACTTC
TRBD1,TRBJ1-5,TRBV2,-,CASSGTGGSQPQHF,TGTGCCAGCAGTGGGACAGGGGGCTCTCAGCCCCAGCATTTT
TRBD1,TRBJ2-5,TRBV28,-,CASSLGGTGETQYF,TGTGCCAGCAGTTTAGGGGGGACAGGCGAGACCCAGTACTTC
-,TRBJ2-5,TRBV28,few,CASRGGIQETQYF,TGTGCCAGCAGGGGGGGAATCCAAGAGACCCAGTACTTC
-,TRBJ1-6,TRBV10-3,-,CAISESSANSPLHF,TGTGCCATCAGTGAGTCTAGCGCTAATTCACCCCTCCACTTT
-,TRBJ1-2,TRBV6-1,-,CASSEGGYQIVYGYTF,TGTGCCAGCAGTGAAGGGGGCTATCAGATAGTATATGGCTACACCTTC
TRBD1,TRBJ1-1,TRBV29-1,-,CSVWTGGNTEAFF,TGCAGCGTGTGGACAGGCGGGAACACTGAAGCTTTCTTT
TRBD1,TRBJ1-1,TRBV7-8,few,CASSPDRVSTEAFF,TGTGCCAGCAGCCCCGACAGGGTGAGCACTGAAGCTTTCTTT
TRBD2,TRBJ2-7,TRBV27,-,CASSTSGMGRYEQYF,TGTGCCAGCAGTACGAGCGGGATGGGCAGGTACGAGCAGTACTTC
TRBD1,TRBJ1-2,TRBV28,-,CASSFFRDRGFYGYTF,TGTGCCAGCAGTTTTTTCAGGGACAGGGGCTTCTATGGCTACACCTTC
TRBD1,TRBJ1-2,TRBV7-2,once,CASSSIGTGGGGGYGYTF,TGTGCCAGCAGCTCGATTGGGACAGGGGGCGGCGGGGGCTATGGCTACACCTTC
-,TRBJ1-4,TRBV19,-,CASSIPGAPTNEKLFF,TGTGCCAGTAGTATTCCAGGGGCCCCAACTAATGAAAAACTGTTTTTT
TRBD2,TRBJ2-5,TRBV5-1,-,CASSWTSGSVKETQYF,TGCGCCAGCAGCTGGACTAGCGGGAGTGTCAAAGAGACCCAGTACTTC
TRBD2,TRBJ2-1,TRBV19,-,CASRKAGGSYNEQFF,TGTGCCAGTAGAAAGGCGGGAGGCTCCTACAATGAGCAGTTCTTC
TRBD2,TRBJ2-1,TRBV2,-,CASSEKVAGSYNEQFF,TGTGCCAGCAGTGAAAAGGTAGCGGGGTCCTACAATGAGCAGTTCTTC
-,TRBJ1-1,TRBV18,-,CASSPREGTTEAFF,TGTGCCAGCTCACCCCGGGAGGGTACCACTGAAGCTTTCTTT
TRBD1,TRBJ2-7,TRBV15,-,CATRPSTGQGTPEQYF,TGTGCCACCAGACCCTCCACCGGACAGGGGACGCCCGAGCAGTACTTC
TRBD2,TRBJ2-3,TRBV9,-,CASSESAGGPTDTQYF,TGTGCCAGCAGCGAGTCAGCGGGAGGTCCCACAGATACGCAGTATTTT
-,TRBJ2-3,TRBV19,-,CASSRQSSTDTQYF,TGTGCCAGTAGTAGGCAGTCTAGCACAGATACGCAGTATTTT
TRBD1,TRBJ1-2,TRBV6-6,-,CASRGMSQGAYGYTF,TGTGCCAGCAGGGGTATGTCCCAGGGGGCTTATGGCTACACCTTC
TRBD2,TRBJ2-1,TRBV5-1,-,CASSLSGSSYNEQFF,TGCGCCAGCAGCTTAAGCGGGAGCTCCTACAATGAGCAGTTCTTC
-,TRBJ1-2,TRBV2,once,CASSRNRDGYTF,TGTGCCAGCAGCCGGAACAGGGATGGCTACACCTTC
-,TRBJ2-7,TRBV5-4,-,CASSPSPLVTGFVDYEQYF,TGTGCCAGCAGCCCCTCCCCACTAGTAACGGGATTTGTTGACTACGAGCAGTACTTC
TRBD1,TRBJ2-7,TRBV2,-,CASSTPGTAYEQYF,TGTGCCAGCAGTACCCCCGGGACAGCCTACGAGCAGTACTTC
-,TRBJ1-3,TRBV5-1,-,CASAVSPGNTIYF,TGCGCCAGCGCGGTGAGCCCTGGAAACACCATATATTTT
-,TRBJ2-1,TRBV5-1,-,CASSFPGQGAYNEQFF,TGCGCCAGCAGCTTCCCCGGCCAGGGCGCCTACAATGAGCAGTTCTTC
TRBD2,TRBJ2-5,TRBV28,-,CASSLGSASGSSETQYF,TGTGCCAGCAGTTTAGGTTCGGCTAGCGGGAGTAGTGAGACCCAGTACTTC
-,TRBJ2-7,TRBV29-1,-,CSVGEGGSGTDQAEQYF,TGCAGCGTTGGGGAAGGGGGGTCCGGGACAGATCAGGCCGAGCAGTACTTC
-,TRBJ2-7,TRBV5-6,-,CASWLGGRGTYEQYF,TGTGCCAGTTGGCTTGGGGGCAGGGGCACCTACGAGCAGTACTTC
TRBD2,TRBJ2-3,TRBV6-1,once,CASSGQAGGRMDTQYF,TGTGCCAGCAGTGGGCAAGCGGGAGGGCGGATGGATACGCAGTATTTT
-,TRBJ2-5,TRBV20-1,-,CSALRSEAQYF,TGCAGTGCTCTCCGGTCCGAGGCCCAGTACTTC
TRBD1,TRBJ2-1,TRBV5-1,-,CASRLKDRDREFF,TGCGCCAGCAGACTAAAAGACCGGGACAGGGAGTTCTTC
TRBD1,TRBJ1-4,TRBV6-4,-,CASSDWTGAGEKLFF,TGTGCCAGCAGTGACTGGACAGGGGCGGGTGAAAAACTGTTTTTT
TRBD2,TRBJ2-1,TRBV9,-,CASSDGGRETQFF,TGTGCCAGCAGCGATGGTGGGAGGGAGACCCAGTTCTTC